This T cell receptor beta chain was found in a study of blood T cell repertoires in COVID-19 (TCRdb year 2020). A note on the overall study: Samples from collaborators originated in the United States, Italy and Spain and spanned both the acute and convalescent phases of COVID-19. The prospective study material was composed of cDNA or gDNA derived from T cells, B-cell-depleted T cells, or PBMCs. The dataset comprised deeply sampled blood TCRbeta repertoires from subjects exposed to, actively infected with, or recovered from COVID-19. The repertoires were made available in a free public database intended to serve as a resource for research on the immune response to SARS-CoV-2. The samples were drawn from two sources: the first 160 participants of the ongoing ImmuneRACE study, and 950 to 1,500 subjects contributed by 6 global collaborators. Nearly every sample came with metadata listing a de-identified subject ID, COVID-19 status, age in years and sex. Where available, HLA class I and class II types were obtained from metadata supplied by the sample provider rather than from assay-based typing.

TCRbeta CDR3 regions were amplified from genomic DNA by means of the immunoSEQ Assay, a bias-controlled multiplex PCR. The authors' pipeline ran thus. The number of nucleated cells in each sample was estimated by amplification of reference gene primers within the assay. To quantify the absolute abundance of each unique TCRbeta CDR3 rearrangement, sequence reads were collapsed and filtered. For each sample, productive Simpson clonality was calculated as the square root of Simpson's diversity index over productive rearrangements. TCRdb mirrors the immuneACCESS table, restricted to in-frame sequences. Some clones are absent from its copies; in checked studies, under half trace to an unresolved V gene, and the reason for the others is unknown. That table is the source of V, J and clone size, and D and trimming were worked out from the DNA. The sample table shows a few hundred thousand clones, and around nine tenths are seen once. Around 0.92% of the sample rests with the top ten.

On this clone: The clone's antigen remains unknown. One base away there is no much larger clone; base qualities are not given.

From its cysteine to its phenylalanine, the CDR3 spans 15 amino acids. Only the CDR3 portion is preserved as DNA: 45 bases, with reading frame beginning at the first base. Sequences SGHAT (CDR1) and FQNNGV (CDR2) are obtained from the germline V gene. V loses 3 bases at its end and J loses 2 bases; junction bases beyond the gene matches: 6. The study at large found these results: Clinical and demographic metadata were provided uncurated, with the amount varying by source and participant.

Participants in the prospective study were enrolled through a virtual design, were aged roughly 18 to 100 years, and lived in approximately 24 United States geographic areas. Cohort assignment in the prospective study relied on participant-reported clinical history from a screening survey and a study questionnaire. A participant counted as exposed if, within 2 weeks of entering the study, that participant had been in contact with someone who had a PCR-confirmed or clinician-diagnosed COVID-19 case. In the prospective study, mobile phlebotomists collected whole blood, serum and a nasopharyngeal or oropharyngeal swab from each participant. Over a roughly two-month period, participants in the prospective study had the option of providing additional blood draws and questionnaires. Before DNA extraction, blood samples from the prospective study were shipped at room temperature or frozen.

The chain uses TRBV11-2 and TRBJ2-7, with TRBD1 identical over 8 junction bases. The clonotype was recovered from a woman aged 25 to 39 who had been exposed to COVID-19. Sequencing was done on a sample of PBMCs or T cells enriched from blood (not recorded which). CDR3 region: CASSFIGQGTYEQYF. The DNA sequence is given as TGTGCCAGCAGCTTTATAGGACAGGGAACCTACGAGCAGTACTTC.